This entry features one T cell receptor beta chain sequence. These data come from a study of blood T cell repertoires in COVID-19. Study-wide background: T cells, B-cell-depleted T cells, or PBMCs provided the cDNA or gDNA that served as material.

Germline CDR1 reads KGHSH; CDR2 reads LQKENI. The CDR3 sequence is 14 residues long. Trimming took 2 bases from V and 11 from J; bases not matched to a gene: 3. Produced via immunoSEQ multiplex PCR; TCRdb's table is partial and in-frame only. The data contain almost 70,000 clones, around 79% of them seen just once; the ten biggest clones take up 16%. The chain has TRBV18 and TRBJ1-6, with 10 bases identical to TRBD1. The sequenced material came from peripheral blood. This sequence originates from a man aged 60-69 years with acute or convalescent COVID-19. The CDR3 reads CASSPEGQGTPLHF. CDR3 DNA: TGTGCCAGCTCACCAGAGGGACAGGGGACACCCCTCCACTTT.